The 17 T cell receptor beta chains below all came from one sample that was sequenced in a study of cytotoxic CD8 clonotypes in ibrutinib-treated CLL. The repertoire was sequenced with immunoSEQ multiplex PCR; TCRdb's copy has only in-frame clones and lacks some. The table records about 130,000 clones, 80% to 90% of them present only once. The material sequenced was PBMCs, taken after 24 months of ibrutinib treatment. The receptors shown here come from a human donor with chronic lymphocytic leukemia.

The V call is TRBV4-1, the J call TRBJ2-1; TRBD2 aligns across 11 bases. J gave up 9 bases and V 0 bases, and 7 bases lay outside the gene matches. This CDR3 has 16 residues. The V gene's germline CDR1 is MGHRA and CDR2 YSYEKL. CDR3 nucleotides: TGCGCCAGCAGCCAAGATCGTAGCGGGGGGGCCAGTGAGCAGTTCTTC. Its translation is CASSQDRSGGASEQFF.

The genes are TRBV4-2 and TRBJ2-1; D is perhaps TRBD1 or TRBD2 (5 bases each). Trimming shortened V by 2 bases and J by 6 bases, and 14 bases separated the two germline ends. This CDR3 is built from 15 residues. Per the germline V gene, CDR1 is LGHNA and CDR2 is YNFKEQ. In nucleotides, the CDR3 is TGTGCCAGCAGCCAACCGGGACGGACATTCAATGAGCAGTTCTTC. Translation: CASSQPGRTFNEQFF.

The J gene is TRBJ1-3, the V gene TRBV5-1; TRBD1 agrees at 8 bases. Germline V gene lookup returns CDR1 SGHRS and CDR2 YFSETQ. V lost 4 bases, J lost 1 base, and 7 bases stayed unmatched. This CDR3 has 16 residues. The CDR3 loop is CASSPTGEGSGNTIYF. The CDR3 region has the DNA TGCGCCAGCAGCCCGACAGGGGAGGGGTCTGGAAACACCATATATTTT. Filled out from reference TRBV5-1 and TRBJ1-3, the complete variable domain reads KAGVTQTPRYLIKTRGQQVTLSCSPISGHRSVSWYQQTPGQGLQFLFEYFSETQRNKGNFPGRFSGRQFSNSRSEMNVSTLELGDSALYLCASSPTGEGSGNTIYFGEGSWLTVV.

V gene TRBV4-2 combines with J gene TRBJ2-2; 11 bases match TRBD2. Germline V gives CDR1 LGHNA, CDR2 YNFKEQ. V dropped 0 bases and J dropped 4; count of bases not matched to a gene: 1. This CDR3 is 16 amino acids long. This CDR3 reads CASSQDSGGVTGELFF. CDR3 in DNA: TGTGCCAGCAGCCAAGATAGCGGGGGGGTCACCGGGGAGCTGTTTTTT.

CDR3: CASSSGQTSDTQYF. CDR3 nucleotide sequence: TGCGCCAGCAGCTCGGGACAGACATCAGATACGCAGTATTTT. V gene TRBV5-1 combines with J gene TRBJ2-3; 7 bases are shared with TRBD1. Germline V gene sequence: CDR1 SGHRS, CDR2 YFSETQ. V was pared by 3 bases and J by 4 bases, with 5 bases of the junction left unmatched. The CDR3 spans 14 residues. Variable domain in full (rest from reference TRBV5-1 and TRBJ2-3): KAGVTQTPRYLIKTRGQQVTLSCSPISGHRSVSWYQQTPGQGLQFLFEYFSETQRNKGNFPGRFSGRQFSNSRSEMNVSTLELGDSALYLCASSSGQTSDTQYFGPGTRLTVL.

The chain joins TRBV5-1 to TRBJ2-1, with D tentatively TRBD1 or TRBD2 (5 bases each). CDR1 is SGHRS and CDR2 is YFSETQ in the germline V gene. The CDR3 is 13 residues long. V lost 5 bases, J lost 5 bases, and 11 bases lay in between. CDR3 in amino acids: CASSRDGNNEQFF. CDR3 in DNA: TGCGCCAGCAGTAGGGACGGAAACAATGAGCAGTTCTTC.

The chain joins TRBV28 to TRBJ1-2; TRBD1 matches at 10 bases. The CDR3 totals 17 residues. Per the germline V gene, CDR1 is MDHEN and CDR2 is SYDVKM. V dropped 1 base and J dropped 7; count of bases not matched to a gene: 12. CDR3 in amino acids: CASSLFVFRTGGRGYTF. For the CDR3, the DNA is TGTGCCAGCAGTTTATTTGTTTTCCGGACAGGGGGACGTGGCTACACCTTC.

The chain's CDR3 is CASSQEWRTGREKLFF. CDR3 nucleotides: TGTGCCAGCAGCCAAGAATGGAGGACCGGGAGGGAAAAACTGTTTTTT. The chain uses TRBV4-2 and TRBJ1-4; no firm D call. Deletions cut 0 bases from V and 8 bases from J, with 16 bases between. The CDR3 runs to 16 residues. Germline loops: CDR1 LGHNA, CDR2 YNFKEQ.

The chain combines TRBV5-4 with TRBJ2-2, with TRBD2 matching over 12 bases. The V gene's germline CDR1 is SGHNT and CDR2 YYREEE (reference sequence). The trim removed 3 bases at V and 4 bases at J, leaving 4 bases unmatched. The CDR3 consists of 16 residues. The CDR3 bases are TGTGCCAGCAGCTACCCTAGCGGGGGGGGCACCGGGGAGCTGTTTTTT. It encodes CASSYPSGGGTGELFF.

The chain joins TRBV4-2 to TRBJ2-1; 9 positions match TRBD2. After removal of 1 base from V and 9 bases from J, the junction contained 10 bases not matched to a gene. CDR1 LGHNA and CDR2 YNFKEQ come from the germline V gene. The CDR3 is 16 residues long. This CDR3 is CASSQGIAGESREQFF. The CDR3 coding sequence is TGTGCCAGCAGCCAAGGAATAGCGGGAGAATCTCGTGAGCAGTTCTTC.

The CDR3 region is CASSTAGGPGDTQYF. CDR3 in DNA: TGTGCCAGCAGTACAGCGGGGGGGCCTGGGGATACGCAGTATTTT. The chain has TRBV6-5 and TRBJ2-3; 10 bases align to TRBD2. The germline CDR1 and CDR2 sequences are MNHEY and SVGAGI. CDR3 length: 15 amino acids. V was clipped by 5 bases and J by 6 bases; unmatched bases: 8.

The chain uses TRBV5-8 and TRBJ2-2, with no clear D. With 4 bases removed from V and 4 bases from J, the gap between germline ends came to 11 bases. Germline loops: CDR1 SGHTS, CDR2 YDEGEE. The CDR3 is 14 residues long. The CDR3 is CASSPEQATGELFF. DNA for the CDR3: TGTGCCAGCAGCCCCGAGCAGGCCACCGGGGAGCTGTTTTTT.

This clone appeared a few times. The chain carries TRBV5-1 and TRBJ1-1; D is unclear. Trimming removed 1 base at V and 1 base at J, with 14 bases between. CDR3 length: 16 amino acids. CDR1 and CDR2 (germline): SGHRS, YFSETQ. The CDR3 is CASSLSFSARNTEAFF. CDR3 DNA sequence: TGCGCCAGCAGCTTGTCGTTCTCGGCCCGGAACACTGAAGCTTTCTTT.

The chain employs TRBV5-4 and TRBJ2-5; possible D gene TRBD2, 7 bases. The CDR3 is 15 residues long. The germline V gene encodes CDR1 SGHNT and CDR2 YYREEE (reference sequence). V was pared by 7 bases and J by 2 bases, with 18 bases between. The CDR3 here is CASALQGGRQETQYF. The CDR3 region has the DNA TGTGCCAGCGCGTTACAGGGAGGGCGGCAAGAGACCCAGTACTTC.

The chain links TRBV28 to TRBJ1-5; a possible D gene is TRBD1 (6 bases). The CDR3 spans 15 residues. V lost 3 bases, J lost 1 base, and 10 bases lay in between. The germline gives CDR1 MDHEN, CDR2 SYDVKM. This CDR3 reads CASSFPGASNQPQHF. CDR3 bases: TGTGCCAGCAGTTTCCCAGGGGCAAGCAATCAGCCCCAGCATTTT. Full variable domain (rest looked up from reference TRBV28 and TRBJ1-5): DVKVTQSSRYLVKRTGEKVFLECVQDMDHENMFWYRQDPGLGLRLIYFSYDVKMKEKGDIPEGYSVSREKKERFSLILESASTNQTSMYLCASSFPGASNQPQHFGDGTRLSIL.

The chain couples TRBV10-2 to TRBJ2-7, with TRBD1 matching 9 bases. The V gene end was trimmed by 5 bases and the J gene end by 4 bases; junction bases not matched to a gene: 9. The CDR3 contains 15 residues. The germline V gene has CDR1 WSHSY and CDR2 SAAADI. The CDR3, as DNA: TGCGCCAGCAGTTCAACAGGGGGCGCCGTGTACGAGCAGTACTTC. Translating gives CASSSTGGAVYEQYF.

J is TRBJ2-7 and V is TRBV18, with TRBD2 identical over 8 bases. CDR1 is KGHSH, CDR2 LQKENI, per germline. This CDR3 comprises 13 residues. The trim removed 8 bases at V and 9 bases at J, leaving 12 bases unmatched. CDR3 sequence: CASVFDRTSWQYF. The CDR3 DNA reads TGTGCCAGCGTTTTCGACCGGACTAGCTGGCAGTACTTC.